The 11 T cell receptor beta chains below come from one sample, sequenced in a study of PD-1 blockade in classical Hodgkin lymphoma. Produced via immunoSEQ multiplex PCR; TCRdb's table is partial and in-frame only. The table includes about 61,000 clones, 85% to 90% detected once. In every patient, relapse followed autologous stem cell transplantation, while exposure to brentuximab vedotin differed. Sample: peripheral blood mononuclear cells (PBMCs), taken at baseline. These receptors were obtained from a human donor with classical Hodgkin lymphoma.

For the CDR3, the DNA is TGTGCTAGTTGGTGGAGCTCCTACAATGAGCAGTTCTTC. It codes for CASWWSSYNEQFF. The chain couples TRBV12-5 to TRBJ2-1; no clear D. Trimming shortened V by 8 bases and J by 0 bases, and 8 bases separated the two germline ends. Germline CDR1 is LGHNT and CDR2 is FRNRAP. The length of the CDR3 is 13 residues.

This chain joins TRBV10-3 and TRBJ2-7; tentative D call: TRBD1 (5 bases). This CDR3 is 12 amino acids long. Germline V lookup: CDR1 ENHRY, CDR2 SYGVKD. Between the trimmed V and J ends, which lost 5 bases and 7 bases, there was a span of 12 bases. CDR3 sequence: CAISSSGFEQYF. DNA of the CDR3: TGTGCCATCAGTTCTTCAGGGTTTGAGCAGTACTTC.

The rearrangement uses TRBV7-9 and TRBJ1-4; a possible D gene is TRBD1 (5 bases). Germline V gives CDR1 SEHNR, CDR2 FQNEAQ (reference sequence). Trimming removed 3 bases at V and 3 bases at J, with 11 bases between. CDR3 length: 15 residues. This chain's CDR3 is CASSFQGAANEKLFF. As DNA, the CDR3 is TGTGCCAGCAGCTTCCAGGGAGCGGCTAATGAAAAACTGTTTTTT.

The chain employs TRBV28 and TRBJ1-5; D is ambiguous. The V end lost 5 bases, the J end lost 2 bases, and 7 bases lay between the germline ends. The germline gives CDR1 MDHEN, CDR2 SYDVKM. This CDR3 comprises 13 residues. CDR3 region: CASSDNGNQPQHF. The CDR3 coding sequence is TGTGCCAGCAGTGACAATGGCAATCAGCCCCAGCATTTT.

The V call is TRBV7-9, the J call TRBJ1-2; the match to TRBD1 covers 8 bases. Per the germline V gene, CDR1 is SEHNR and CDR2 is FQNEAQ (reference sequence). The CDR3 totals 14 residues. V lost 5 bases and J lost 5; bases outside the gene matches: 7. This chain's CDR3 is CASSQKTGDYGYTF. In nucleotides, the CDR3 is TGTGCCAGCAGCCAAAAGACAGGGGATTATGGCTACACCTTC.

The V gene is TRBV27, the J gene TRBJ2-1; 9 positions match TRBD2. CDR3 length: 19 amino acids. CDR1 and CDR2 (germline): MNHEY, SMNVEV (reference sequence). The junction had 12 bases not matched to a gene; V was cut back by 3 bases and J by 0 bases. The CDR3 DNA sequence: TGTGCCAGCAGTTTTCAAGGTAGCGGGGGTTTTAGCTCCTACAATGAGCAGTTCTTC. Translation: CASSFQGSGGFSSYNEQFF.

This clone has only a few counts. The V call is TRBV7-2, the J call TRBJ1-5; D is ambiguous. This CDR3 region has 12 residues. V was shortened by 2 bases and J by 6 bases, with 5 bases between the two germline ends. CDR1 SGHTA and CDR2 FQGNSA come from the germline V gene. Here the CDR3 reads CASSLLGQPQHF. DNA for the CDR3: TGTGCCAGCAGCTTATTAGGTCAGCCCCAGCATTTT.

The rearrangement joins TRBV13 to TRBJ1-2; D possibly corresponds to TRBD1 (6 bases). With 4 bases removed from V and 4 bases from J, the gap between germline ends came to 10 bases. The CDR3 consists of 13 residues. The germline V gene has CDR1 PRHDT and CDR2 FYEKMQ (reference sequence). CDR3 sequence reads: CASSWGQAYGYTF. The CDR3 DNA sequence: TGTGCCAGCAGCTGGGGGCAGGCCTATGGCTACACCTTC.

The gene calls are TRBV7-9 and TRBJ1-2; the match to TRBD1 covers 12 bases. V dropped 4 bases and J dropped 6; count of bases not matched to a gene: 3. CDR1 SEHNR and CDR2 FQNEAQ come from the germline V gene (reference sequence). The CDR3 runs to 14 residues. In DNA, the CDR3 is TGTGCCAGCAGCTACCGGGACAGGGGGCATGGCTACACCTTC. Translation: CASSYRDRGHGYTF.

The chain employs TRBV5-8 and TRBJ1-5, with D perhaps matching TRBD1 (5 bases). CDR1 and CDR2 from the germline V gene are SGHTS and YDEGEE. This CDR3 comprises 19 residues. V gave up 3 bases and J gave up 5 bases, with 27 bases separating them. The CDR3 loop reads CASSSHPRRGRRGDQPQHF. The CDR3 nucleotides read TGTGCCAGCAGCTCACACCCCCGCCGGGGCCGCCGGGGAGATCAGCCCCAGCATTTT.

The CDR3 reads CASSRAGQETQYF. CDR3 sequence (DNA): TGTGCCAGCTCGAGGGCAGGACAAGAGACCCAGTACTTC. This chain joins TRBV6-1 and TRBJ2-5; perhaps TRBD2 as D (5 bases). This CDR3 contains 13 residues. CDR1 and CDR2 (germline): MNHNS, SASEGT. Trimming took off 8 bases at V and 2 bases at J, with 12 bases between the two ends.